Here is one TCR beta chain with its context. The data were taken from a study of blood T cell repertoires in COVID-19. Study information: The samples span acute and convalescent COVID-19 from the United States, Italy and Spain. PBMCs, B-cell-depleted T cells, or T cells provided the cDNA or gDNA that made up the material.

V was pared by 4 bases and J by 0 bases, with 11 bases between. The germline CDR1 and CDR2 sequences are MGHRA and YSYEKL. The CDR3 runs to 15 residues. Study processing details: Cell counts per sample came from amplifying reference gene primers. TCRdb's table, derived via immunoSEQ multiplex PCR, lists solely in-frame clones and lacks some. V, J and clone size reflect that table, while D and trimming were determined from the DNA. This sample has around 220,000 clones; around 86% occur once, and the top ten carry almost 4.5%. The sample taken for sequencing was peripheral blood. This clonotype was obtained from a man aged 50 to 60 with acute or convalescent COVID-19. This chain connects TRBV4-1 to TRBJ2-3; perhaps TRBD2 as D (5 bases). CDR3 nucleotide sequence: TGCGCCAGCAGCCTCCGGGAATTTAGCACAGATACGCAGTATTTT. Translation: CASSLREFSTDTQYF.